This T cell receptor (beta chain) was obtained from a study of graft-versus-host responses after intestinal transplantation. With roughly 200,000 irradiated, violet-dye-labeled stimulator cells, roughly 200,000 CFSE-labeled responder cells were plated. Some clones are missing from TCRdb's copy, which holds only in-frame ones; the method was immunoSEQ multiplex PCR. Among around 21,000 clones, 25% to 35% were seen once, and the ten largest hold 7.5% to 10%. The germline CDR1 and CDR2 sequences are SGHVS and FNYEAQ. Trimming pared 1 base from V and 6 bases from J, leaving 9 bases between. The CDR3 loop spans 13 amino acids.

The material was alloreactive CD8+ T cells from a mixed lymphocyte reaction culture, obtained before intestinal transplant. The sample's subset: CFSE-low proliferating T cells sorted from roughly 6-day pre-transplant mixed lymphocyte reaction (GvH or HvG direction). The chain recombines TRBV7-6 with TRBJ1-2, with D maybe TRBD1 (6 bases). This TCR came from a human patient who received an intestinal transplant. This chain's CDR3 is CASSLGTGNGYTF. The CDR3, as DNA: TGTGCCAGCAGCTTAGGAACAGGGAATGGCTACACCTTC.